These T cell receptor beta chains were read from a single sample in a study of blood T cell repertoires in COVID-19. Sequencing was performed with immunoSEQ multiplex PCR; in TCRdb, only in-frame clones are kept and a portion is missing. The sample shows about 330,000 clones, 80% to 95% of them seen only once. The specimen sequenced was PBMCs or T cells enriched from blood (not recorded which). These receptors all stem from a woman in her thirties who had recovered from COVID-19. Each CDR3 is given with its conserved first and last residue. Each record gives: J gene, clone size, V gene, D gene, CDR3 DNA, CDR3 protein. D genes are given only for firm matches. For some rows the clone size is stated as once, few or many, or as a class when expanded; others skip it.

TRBJ1-1,once,TRBV12-5,NA,TGTGCTAGTGGTTCGACCACAGCAGGGAACACTGAAGCTTTCTTT,CASGSTTAGNTEAFF
TRBJ2-4,NA,TRBV4-1,TRBD2,TGCGCCAGCAGCCAAGATTCTCCTATGAGCGGGGGAGGAAACATTCAGTACTTC,CASSQDSPMSGGGNIQYF
TRBJ1-1,NA,TRBV28,NA,TGTGCCAGCAGTTTACAAGGACTTAACACTGAAGCTTTCTTT,CASSLQGLNTEAFF
TRBJ2-1,NA,TRBV29-1,TRBD2,TGCAGCGTTGGGGGGCTAGCGGGTGAGCAGTTCTTC,CSVGGLAGEQFF
TRBJ1-2,NA,TRBV20-1,NA,TGCAGTGGCGGGGGCTACACCTTC,CSGGGYTF
TRBJ2-1,NA,TRBV4-3,NA,TGCGCCAGCAGCCAAGAAGTCCCAGGGTCTTCATACAATGAGCAGTTCTTC,CASSQEVPGSSYNEQFF
TRBJ2-7,NA,TRBV29-1,TRBD2,TGCAGCGTTGCAACTACTAGCGGTGTACAGTACTTC,CSVATTSGVQYF
TRBJ2-7,few,TRBV19,TRBD2,TGTGCCAGTAGAGGTAGCGGGAGCGCTAGCTCCTACGAGCAGTACTTC,CASRGSGSASSYEQYF
TRBJ2-7,NA,TRBV29-1,TRBD2,TGCAGCGTGTCCACTACTAGCGGGAGGGAAAAGCAGTACTTC,CSVSTTSGREKQYF
TRBJ2-1,NA,TRBV7-9,TRBD1,TGTGCCAGCAGCGATGAGGCCGGGACAGGGTACGATGAGCAGTTCTTC,CASSDEAGTGYDEQFF
TRBJ2-3,NA,TRBV5-4,NA,TGTGCCAGCAGCTTGGAGGGGTTACCAGATACGCAGTATTTT,CASSLEGLPDTQYF
TRBJ2-1,NA,TRBV28,TRBD1,TGTGCCAGCAGTTTGACAGGGAATTCCTACAATGAGCAGTTCTTC,CASSLTGNSYNEQFF
TRBJ1-2,NA,TRBV19,NA,TGTGCCAGTAGCCGAGACACGGCCTATGGCTACACCTTC,CASSRDTAYGYTF
TRBJ2-2,NA,TRBV19,TRBD2,TGTGCCAGTAGGACCGGGACTAGAGGATACGGGGAGCTGTTTTTT,CASRTGTRGYGELFF
TRBJ1-5,NA,TRBV28,NA,TGTGCCAGCAGTTTTTTGGCCTTGGGGGGGGCAATCAATCAGCCCCAGCATTTT,CASSFLALGGAINQPQHF
TRBJ1-3,once,TRBV7-2,TRBD1,TGTGCCAGCAGCGCTGGACAGGGGGCGGCTGGAAACACCATATATTTT,CASSAGQGAAGNTIYF
TRBJ2-5,NA,TRBV7-6,NA,TGTGCCAGCAGCTTAAGAGGGTCTAGGCAAGAGACCCAGTACTTC,CASSLRGSRQETQYF
TRBJ1-1,NA,TRBV7-3,NA,TGTGCCAGCAGCCCCTCGCCGGGGGTAGGTGAAGCTTTCTTT,CASSPSPGVGEAFF
TRBJ1-1,NA,TRBV4-2,NA,TGTGCCAGCAGCCAGAGAATGCACGGAATTCTAGGGAACACTGAAGCTTTCTTT,CASSQRMHGILGNTEAFF
TRBJ2-1,once,TRBV5-1,TRBD1,TGCGCCAGCAGCTTGGAGCGGCCCAGGGGGTGGAATGAGCAGTTCTTC,CASSLERPRGWNEQFF
TRBJ1-2,NA,TRBV12-3/TRBV12-4,NA,TGTGCCAGCAGTTCCGGGGGAGGTGGCTACACCTTC,CASSSGGGGYTF
TRBJ2-2,few,TRBV5-4,NA,TGTGCCAGCAGGCTCACTTCGACAGACACCGGGGAGCTGTTTTTT,CASRLTSTDTGELFF
TRBJ1-6,NA,TRBV27,TRBD1,TGTGCCAGCAGTCGAGGGACAGGGAATTCACCCCTCCACTTT,CASSRGTGNSPLHF
TRBJ2-7,NA,TRBV9,TRBD1,TGTGCCAGCAGCGCTGACAGGGGGGGCTACGAGCAGTACTTC,CASSADRGGYEQYF
TRBJ2-3,NA,TRBV6-5,TRBD1,TGTGCCAGCAGTCTTGCGACAGGGGTCACAGATACGCAGTATTTT,CASSLATGVTDTQYF
TRBJ1-5,NA,TRBV30,NA,TGTGCCTGGAGTGTGGGGCACGGCAATCAGCCCCAGCATTTT,CAWSVGHGNQPQHF
TRBJ1-3,NA,TRBV11-2,NA,TGTGCCAGCAGCTCTCGGGACAACCCTGGCTCTGGAAACACCATATATTTT,CASSSRDNPGSGNTIYF
TRBJ1-1,NA,TRBV10-3,TRBD1,TGTGCCATCAGGGACAGGGAGGAGGGGAACACTGAAGCTTTCTTT,CAIRDREEGNTEAFF
TRBJ2-1,NA,TRBV9,TRBD2,TGTGCCAGCAGTCCTAGCGGGGGGAGCTCCTACAATGAGCAGTTCTTC,CASSPSGGSSYNEQFF
TRBJ1-2,NA,TRBV5-1,NA,TGCGCCAGCAGCCAAGGGGGTACTCCCGGCTACACCTTC,CASSQGGTPGYTF
TRBJ1-1,NA,TRBV7-9,TRBD1,TGTGCCAGCAGCCCAACAGGGGTGAACACTGAAGCTTTCTTT,CASSPTGVNTEAFF
TRBJ1-6,NA,TRBV7-9,NA,TGTGCCAGCAGCTTAAATGCGGCAGCCTATTCACCCCTCCACTTT,CASSLNAAAYSPLHF
TRBJ2-7,NA,TRBV4-1,NA,TGCGCCAGCAGCCAAGGCTATGGGGGCCCCTCCTACGAGCAGTACTTC,CASSQGYGGPSYEQYF
TRBJ2-3,NA,TRBV5-1,TRBD2,TGCGCCAGCAGCCTTAGGACTAGCGGGAACACAGATACGCAGTATTTT,CASSLRTSGNTDTQYF
TRBJ1-6,NA,TRBV11-2,NA,TGTGCCAGCAGCAGGACTGATTCACCCCTCCACTTT,CASSRTDSPLHF
TRBJ2-3,NA,TRBV23-1,TRBD1,TGCGCCAGCAGTCACACCCGACAGGGGCCCCGTCAATGGACAGATACGCAGTATTTT,CASSHTRQGPRQWTDTQYF
TRBJ1-1,NA,TRBV6-5,TRBD1,TGTGCCAGCAGATTCAGTACAGGGGGGAACACTGAAGCTTTCTTT,CASRFSTGGNTEAFF
TRBJ1-4,few,TRBV5-4,NA,TGTGCCAGCAGCCAAAACAGGGCCGTTGATGAAAAACTGTTTTTT,CASSQNRAVDEKLFF
TRBJ1-2,once,TRBV29-1,NA,TGCAGCGTTGAAGATCGTCTGGTGCTGGCTGGCTACACCTTC,CSVEDRLVLAGYTF
TRBJ1-1,NA,TRBV9,NA,TGTGCCAGCAGCCCTAGACAGGCCTTGAACACTGAAGCTTTCTTT,CASSPRQALNTEAFF
TRBJ2-5,once,TRBV28,NA,TGTGCCAGCAGTTTAGGGTCAGGCCAAGAGACCCAGTACTTC,CASSLGSGQETQYF
TRBJ2-7,NA,TRBV2,NA,TGTGCCAGCAGTGAAGCCGGGTTGGAGGGCTGGGAGCAGTACTTC,CASSEAGLEGWEQYF
TRBJ2-1,NA,TRBV7-3,TRBD2,TGTGCCAGCTCTCTTGGGACTAGCGATTACAATGAGCAGTTCTTC,CASSLGTSDYNEQFF
TRBJ2-7,few,TRBV11-2,NA,TGTGCCAGCAGCTTAGATGGATTTGCTAGTTCCTACGAGCAGTACTTC,CASSLDGFASSYEQYF
TRBJ2-7,NA,TRBV4-1,NA,TGCGCCAGCAGCCAAGAAGAGACTTCCTACGAGCAGTACTTC,CASSQEETSYEQYF
TRBJ1-5,NA,TRBV2,NA,TGTGCCAGCAGTCCCGGGCCGCCGGGACAGCCCCAGCATTTT,CASSPGPPGQPQHF
TRBJ2-1,NA,TRBV28,TRBD2,TGTGCCAGTCCCAAAACCGGGACTAGCTCCCATGAGCAGTTCTTC,CASPKTGTSSHEQFF
TRBJ1-1,NA,TRBV11-2,NA,TGTGCCAGCAGCACAGGGTATGGGAACACTGAAGCTTTCTTT,CASSTGYGNTEAFF
TRBJ2-7,NA,TRBV6-2/TRBV6-3,NA,TGTGCCAGCAGCCCCGGGAACCCCTACGAGCAGTACTTC,CASSPGNPYEQYF
TRBJ2-7,NA,TRBV9,TRBD1,TGTGCCAGCAGCTCCCTGGGACAGGAAAACTACGAGCAGTACTTC,CASSSLGQENYEQYF
TRBJ2-1,NA,TRBV11-2,TRBD2,TGTGCCAGCAGCTTAGATTCGTGGGCTAGCGGGTCGAGCTCCTACAATGAGCAGTTCTTC,CASSLDSWASGSSSYNEQFF
TRBJ1-1,once,TRBV13,TRBD1,TGTGCCAGCAGCCCATCGGACAGGGGAATTGAAGCTTTCTTT,CASSPSDRGIEAFF
TRBJ2-7,NA,TRBV19,TRBD1,TGTGCCAGTAGCGTTGAGGTCGGGACAGGGGGCGCCGAGCAGTACTTC,CASSVEVGTGGAEQYF